The following is a T cell receptor beta chain sequence with its context. Its antigen target is currently unknown. Base qualities were left out, and no much larger clone turns up one base away. All of the isolated RNA was reverse transcribed with the High Capacity cDNA Reverse Transcription Kit, so expressed TCRB transcripts were sequenced. Deep immunoSEQ sequencing was applied to naive, central memory and regulatory T cell samples, giving an average of about 3.6 million total reads per sample. Sorted cells were lysed in RLT buffer and RNA was extracted with DNase-treated RNeasy Micro or Mini kits, depending on cell number. Each cell subset was processed on its own to prevent cross-contamination, while patient and healthy donor samples were processed together. The immunoSEQ multiplex PCR was used to amplify TCRB sequences from cDNA, yielding 87-bp fragments that span the CDR3 region. Sequencing of the amplicons was done on the Illumina HiSeq platform. In the original analysis: PCR bias was computationally corrected using synthetic template baselines, reads within Hamming distance 2 were collapsed, and singletons that could not be merged were discarded. Reads were aligned to IMGT to assign V, D and J genes, CDR3 length, and insertions or deletions at six rearrangement sites. Within each subset, clonotype counts were normalized to sorted cell number, after which true diversity and Gini coefficients were computed with the tcR R package. The overlap coefficient, calculated on TCRB nucleotide sequences, was used to measure repertoire sharing. As a proxy for the pre-selection repertoire, out-of-frame TCRB sequences from naive cells were analyzed. TCRdb took this table from immuneACCESS and kept in-frame rearrangements with V and J called. Such tables lack part of the clones; where checked against another copy, unresolved V genes explain under half of the gap, and the rest is unexplained. For V, J and clone size, that table is used; D and trimming come from the DNA. This sample has roughly 240,000 clones in its table, and under 70% of those were observed once. 0.053% of the sample is in the top ten clones.

Each donor gave one peripheral blood draw, roughly 0.12 L on average, collected into heparinised tubes. A BD FACSAria II and a panel including CD45RO, CCR7, CD25, CD127, CD95 and CD27 were used to sort naive, central memory, regulatory and stem cell-like memory CD4+ T cells. A purity above 98% was achieved for all sorted populations. PBMCs were isolated immediately by Lymphoprep density gradient centrifugation and stained directly without culture. So that batch effects would be minimized, each experiment stained and sorted samples in pairs, pairing one healthy donor with one patient. The sample is drawn from a study of beta chain features in type 1 diabetes (dated by TCRdb to the late 2010s). The study in broad terms: Mean age, gender distribution, total cell number and subset yield were not different between patients and healthy donors. In the study, recently diagnosed type 1 diabetes patients and matched healthy donors were compared on the TCRB repertoires of their sorted circulating CD4+ T cell subsets. Across all samples, 90 million to 130 million sorted cells were examined, and cell number per subset correlated strongly with RNA yield. Regulatory and stem cell-like memory subsets were obtained from only 8 patients and roughly 8 healthy donors, while naive and central memory subsets were obtained from all 30 or so donors. General findings and caveats noted by the study authors: Naive, central memory and regulatory TCRB repertoires appeared to be more alike among patients than among healthy donors. Fewer insertions and more nucleotide deletions at VDJ recombination sites were observed in patients with type 1 diabetes, implying thymic rearrangement abnormalities. Type 1 diabetes patients showed a moderate but significant shortening of TCRB CDR3 length in all four CD4+ subsets. Because small numbers of individuals were included in the HLA sub-analyses, any influence of HLA type on TCRB rearrangement was left unresolved. Because cDNA was sequenced instead of genomic DNA, highly expressing activated cells could be over-represented, though the groups showed no difference in activation or CD3 levels. PCR might favor shorter templates, but patient and control samples were amplified and corrected together, so any skew would affect both groups equally.

CDR1 is given as MGHDK and CDR2 as SYGVNS, both from the germline V gene. The trim is 4 bases for V and 4 bases for J, with a gap of 18 bases between the germline ends. CDR3 length: 16 amino acids, cysteine to phenylalanine. Of all the DNA, just the CDR3 is kept, 48 bases in frame from base 1. The sample taken for sequencing was naive CD4+ T cells from blood. Sample cell subset or site, as interpreted from the label and publication: true naive CD4+ T cells. This clonotype was sampled from a man aged 25-40 years in good health. Recombination connected TRBV25-1 to TRBJ2-3; the D gene remains uncertain. The sequenced DNA: TGTGCCAGCAGTGGCAACAGAGGCCACGGCGCAGATACGCAGTATTTT. This codes for CASSGNRGHGADTQYF.